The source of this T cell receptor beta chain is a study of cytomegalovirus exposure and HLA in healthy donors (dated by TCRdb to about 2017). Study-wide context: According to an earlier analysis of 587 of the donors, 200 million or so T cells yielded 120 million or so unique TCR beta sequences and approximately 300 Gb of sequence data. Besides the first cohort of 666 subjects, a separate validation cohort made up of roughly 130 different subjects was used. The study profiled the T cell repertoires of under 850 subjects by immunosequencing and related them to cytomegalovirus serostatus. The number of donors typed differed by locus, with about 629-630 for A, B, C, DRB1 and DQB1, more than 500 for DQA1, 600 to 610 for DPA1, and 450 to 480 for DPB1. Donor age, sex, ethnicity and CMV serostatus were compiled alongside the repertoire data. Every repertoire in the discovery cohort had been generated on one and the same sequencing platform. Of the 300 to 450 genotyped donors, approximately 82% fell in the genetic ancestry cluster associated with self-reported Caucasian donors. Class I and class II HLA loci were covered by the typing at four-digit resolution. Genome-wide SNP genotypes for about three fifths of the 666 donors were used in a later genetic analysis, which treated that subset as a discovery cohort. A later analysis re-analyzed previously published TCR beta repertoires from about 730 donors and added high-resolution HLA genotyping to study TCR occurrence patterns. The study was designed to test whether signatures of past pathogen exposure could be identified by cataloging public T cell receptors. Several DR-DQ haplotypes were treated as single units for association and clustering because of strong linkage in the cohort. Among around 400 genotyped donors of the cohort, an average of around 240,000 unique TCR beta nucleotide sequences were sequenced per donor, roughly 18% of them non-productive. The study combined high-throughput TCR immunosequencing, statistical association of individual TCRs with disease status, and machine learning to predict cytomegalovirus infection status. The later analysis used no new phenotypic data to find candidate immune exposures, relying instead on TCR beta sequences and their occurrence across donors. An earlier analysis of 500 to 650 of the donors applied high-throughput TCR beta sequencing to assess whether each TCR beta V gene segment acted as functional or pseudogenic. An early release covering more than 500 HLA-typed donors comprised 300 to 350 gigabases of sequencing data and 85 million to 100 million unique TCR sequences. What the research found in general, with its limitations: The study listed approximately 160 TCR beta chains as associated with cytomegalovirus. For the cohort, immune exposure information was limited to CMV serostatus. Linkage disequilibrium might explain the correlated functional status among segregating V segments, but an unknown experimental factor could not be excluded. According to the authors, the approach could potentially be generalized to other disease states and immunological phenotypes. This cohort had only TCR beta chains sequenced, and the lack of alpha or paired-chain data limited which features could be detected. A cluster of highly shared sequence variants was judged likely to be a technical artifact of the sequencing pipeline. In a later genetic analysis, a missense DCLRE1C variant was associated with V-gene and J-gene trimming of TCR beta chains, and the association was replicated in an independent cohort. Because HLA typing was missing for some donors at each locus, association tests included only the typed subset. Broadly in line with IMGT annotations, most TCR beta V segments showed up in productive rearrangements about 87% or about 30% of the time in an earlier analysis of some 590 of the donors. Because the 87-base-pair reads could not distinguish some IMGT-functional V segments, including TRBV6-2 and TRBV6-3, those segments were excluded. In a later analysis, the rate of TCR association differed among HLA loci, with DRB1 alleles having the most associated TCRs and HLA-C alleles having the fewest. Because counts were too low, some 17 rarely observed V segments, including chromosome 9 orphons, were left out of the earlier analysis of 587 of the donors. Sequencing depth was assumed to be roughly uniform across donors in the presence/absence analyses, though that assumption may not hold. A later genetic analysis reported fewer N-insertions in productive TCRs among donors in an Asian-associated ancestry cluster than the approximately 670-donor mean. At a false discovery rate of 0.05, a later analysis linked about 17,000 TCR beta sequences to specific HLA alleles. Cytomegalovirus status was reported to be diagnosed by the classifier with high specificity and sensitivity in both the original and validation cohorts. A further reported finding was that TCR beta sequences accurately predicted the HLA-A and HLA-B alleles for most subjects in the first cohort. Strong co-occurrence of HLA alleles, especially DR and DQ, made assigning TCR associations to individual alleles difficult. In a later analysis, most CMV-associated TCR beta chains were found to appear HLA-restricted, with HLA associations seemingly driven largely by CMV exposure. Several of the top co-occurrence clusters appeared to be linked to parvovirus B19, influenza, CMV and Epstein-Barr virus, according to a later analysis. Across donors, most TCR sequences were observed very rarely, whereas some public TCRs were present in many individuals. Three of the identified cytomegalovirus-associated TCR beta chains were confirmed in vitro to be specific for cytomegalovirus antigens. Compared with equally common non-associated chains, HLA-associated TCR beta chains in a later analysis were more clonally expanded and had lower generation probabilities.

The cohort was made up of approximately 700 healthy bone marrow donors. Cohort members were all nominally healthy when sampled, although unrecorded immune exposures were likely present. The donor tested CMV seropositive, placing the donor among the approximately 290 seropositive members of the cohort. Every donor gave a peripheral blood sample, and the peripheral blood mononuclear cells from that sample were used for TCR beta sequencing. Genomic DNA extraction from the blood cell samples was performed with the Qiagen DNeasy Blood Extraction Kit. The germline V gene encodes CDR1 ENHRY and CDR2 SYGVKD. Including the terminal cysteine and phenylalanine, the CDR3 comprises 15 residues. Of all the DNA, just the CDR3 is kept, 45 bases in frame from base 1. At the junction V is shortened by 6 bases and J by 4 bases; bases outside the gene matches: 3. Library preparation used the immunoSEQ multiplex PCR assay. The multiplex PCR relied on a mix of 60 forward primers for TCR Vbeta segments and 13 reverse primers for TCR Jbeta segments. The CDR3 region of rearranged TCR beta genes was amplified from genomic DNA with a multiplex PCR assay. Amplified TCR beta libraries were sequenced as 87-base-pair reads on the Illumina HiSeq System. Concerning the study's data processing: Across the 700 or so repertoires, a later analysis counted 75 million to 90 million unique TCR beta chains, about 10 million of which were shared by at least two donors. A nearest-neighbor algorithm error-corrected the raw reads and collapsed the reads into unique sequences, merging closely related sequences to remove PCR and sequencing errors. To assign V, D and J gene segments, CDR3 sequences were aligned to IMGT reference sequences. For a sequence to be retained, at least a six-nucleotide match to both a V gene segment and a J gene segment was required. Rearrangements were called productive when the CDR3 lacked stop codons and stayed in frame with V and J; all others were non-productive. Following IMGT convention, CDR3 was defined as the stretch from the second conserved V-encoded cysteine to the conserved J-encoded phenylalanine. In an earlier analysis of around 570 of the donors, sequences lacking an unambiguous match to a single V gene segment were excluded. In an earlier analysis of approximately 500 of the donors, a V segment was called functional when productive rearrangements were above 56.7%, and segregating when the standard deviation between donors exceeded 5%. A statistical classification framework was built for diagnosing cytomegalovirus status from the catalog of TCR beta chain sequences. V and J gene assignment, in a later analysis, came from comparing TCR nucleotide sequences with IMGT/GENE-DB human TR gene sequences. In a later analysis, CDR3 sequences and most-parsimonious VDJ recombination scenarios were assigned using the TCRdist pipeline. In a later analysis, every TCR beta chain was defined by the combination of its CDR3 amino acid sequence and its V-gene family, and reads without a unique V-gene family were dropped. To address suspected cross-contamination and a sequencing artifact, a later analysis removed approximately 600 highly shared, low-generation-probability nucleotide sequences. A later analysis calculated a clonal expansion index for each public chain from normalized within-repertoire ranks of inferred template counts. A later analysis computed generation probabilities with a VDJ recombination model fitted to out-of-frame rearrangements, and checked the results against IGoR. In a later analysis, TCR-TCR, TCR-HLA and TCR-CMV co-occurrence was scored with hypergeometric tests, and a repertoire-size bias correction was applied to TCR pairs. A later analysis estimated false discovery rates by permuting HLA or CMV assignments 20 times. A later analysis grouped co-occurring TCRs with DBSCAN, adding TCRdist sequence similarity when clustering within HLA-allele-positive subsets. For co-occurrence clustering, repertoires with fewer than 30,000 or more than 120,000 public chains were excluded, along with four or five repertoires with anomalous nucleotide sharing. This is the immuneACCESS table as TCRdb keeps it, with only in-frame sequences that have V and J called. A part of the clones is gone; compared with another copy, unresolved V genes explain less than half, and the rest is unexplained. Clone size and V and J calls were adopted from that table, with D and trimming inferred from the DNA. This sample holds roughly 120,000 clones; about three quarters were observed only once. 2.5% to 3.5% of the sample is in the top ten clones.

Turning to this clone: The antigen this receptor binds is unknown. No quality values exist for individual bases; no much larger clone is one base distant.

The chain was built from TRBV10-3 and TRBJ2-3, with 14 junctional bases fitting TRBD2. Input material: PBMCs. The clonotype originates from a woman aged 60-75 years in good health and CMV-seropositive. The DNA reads TGTGCCATCAGGGGGACTAGCGGGAGTTCAGATACGCAGTATTTT. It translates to CAIRGTSGSSDTQYF.